This T cell receptor (beta chain) was captured by sequencing in a study of cytomegalovirus exposure and HLA in healthy donors. Details on this clone: The antigen remains undetermined.

Method: immunoSEQ multiplex PCR; TCRdb's copy keeps in-frame clones and lacks some. The sample lists roughly 300,000 clones; approximately 86% were seen once. Germline V lookup: CDR1 GTSNPN, CDR2 SVGIG (reference sequence). J lost 10 bases, V lost 0 bases, and 13 bases had no gene match. The CDR3 sequence is 17 residues long. Study conclusions and caveats: While the bulk of TCR sequences proved rare, some public TCRs turned up in many donors. Confirmation was obtained in vitro that a few CMV-associated chains are specific for CMV antigens. Per published reports, the classifier diagnosed cytomegalovirus status with high specificity and sensitivity. According to a later analysis, TCR clusters from the first cohort tended to co-occur in the approximately 120 validation repertoires.

The receptor was isolated from a woman aged 25 to 39 in good health and CMV-seropositive. The sequenced sample consisted of PBMCs. This sequence joins TRBV30 and TRBJ2-1, with 12 bases identical to TRBD2. The CDR3 DNA reads TGTGCCTGGAGTGTACTTTCGCTAGCGGGAGGGCCACGGGAGCAGTTCTTC. Translated: CAWSVLSLAGGPREQFF.